The 26 T cell receptor beta chains below all came from one sample that was sequenced in a study of graft-versus-host responses after intestinal transplantation. What these receptors recognize is not known. The protocol was immunoSEQ multiplex PCR, while the TCRdb copy is restricted to in-frame clones and leaves out a portion. The sample lists approximately 75,000 clones, roughly 89% occurring once. This specimen consisted of unstimulated CD8+ T cells sorted from spleen or lymph node cells, obtained before transplant. These receptors were obtained from a human donor who was the organ donor for an intestinal transplant.

V is TRBV7-8 and J is TRBJ2-7; 8 bases line up with TRBD1. In germline, CDR1 is SGHVS, CDR2 FQNEAQ. The CDR3 extends over 15 amino acids. Trimming at V came to 4 bases and at J to 2 bases, leaving 7 bases not matched to a gene. The CDR3 region is CASSSWATGAYEQYV. The CDR3 nucleotides read TGTGCCAGCAGCTCGTGGGCGACAGGGGCCTACGAGCAGTACGTC.

The V and J genes are TRBV6-1 and TRBJ2-1; 8 bases are a match to TRBD2. The V segment lost 7 bases and the J segment 6 bases; nucleotides outside the gene matches: 11. Germline V gives CDR1 MNHNS, CDR2 SASEGT. The CDR3 covers 15 residues. CDR3: CASTRGGQGGNEQFF. The CDR3 DNA sequence: TGTGCCAGCACACGGGGGGGCCAAGGAGGCAATGAGCAGTTCTTC.

The sample holds a few counts of this clone. The V call is TRBV14, the J call TRBJ1-2, with D uncertain. CDR1 SGHDN and CDR2 FVKESK come from the germline V gene. This CDR3 is built from 10 residues. With 8 bases removed from V and 10 bases from J, the gap between germline ends came to 11 bases. The CDR3 reads CASGLEVYTF. CDR3 sequence (DNA): TGTGCCAGCGGACTGGAAGTCTACACCTTC.

The chain combines TRBV6-1 with TRBJ2-7; perhaps TRBD1 as D (6 bases). CDR3 length equals 15 residues. Between the trimmed V and J ends, which lost 1 base and 0 bases, there was a span of 10 bases. Germline assignment: CDR1 MNHNS and CDR2 SASEGT. For the CDR3, the DNA is TGTGCCAGCAGTGAAGGGACAGTGAGCTCCTACGAGCAGTACGTC. The encoded protein is CASSEGTVSSYEQYV.

This chain links TRBV7-8 with TRBJ2-7; D is unresolved. The CDR3 totals 12 residues. Germline assignment: CDR1 SGHVS and CDR2 FQNEAQ. CDR3 amino acids: CASSRDSDEQYV. CDR3 coding DNA: TGTGCCAGCAGCCGAGACTCCGACGAGCAGTACGTC.

The rearrangement joins TRBV19 to TRBJ2-1; no clear D. Trimming cost V 2 bases and J 3 bases, with 5 bases left between them. CDR3 size: 13 residues. Germline V gives CDR1 LNHDA, CDR2 SQIVND (reference sequence). The CDR3 here is CASSISSYNEQFF. The CDR3, as DNA: TGTGCCAGTAGTATATCTAGCTACAATGAGCAGTTCTTC.

The chain joins TRBV11-2 to TRBJ1-4; TRBD1 agrees at 7 bases. Trimming took 5 bases from V and 5 from J; bases not matched to a gene: 14. In germline, CDR1 is SGHAT, CDR2 FQNNGV. This CDR3 is built from 17 residues. The CDR3 is CASSPTLTGQRNEKLFF. In nucleotides, the CDR3 is TGTGCCAGCAGCCCAACACTGACGGGACAGAGAAATGAAAAACTGTTTTTT.

This chain connects TRBV4-1 to TRBJ2-2, with no clear D. V lost 0 bases to trimming and J lost 2 bases, with 13 bases between them. This CDR3 comprises 17 residues. The germline gives CDR1 MGHRA, CDR2 YSYEKL. The CDR3 region has the DNA TGCGCCAGCAGCCAAGATATCGGAACTATTAACACCGGGGAGCTGTTTTTT. Translation: CASSQDIGTINTGELFF.

This clone is a singleton in its sample. V usage is TRBV14 and J usage is TRBJ1-1, with TRBD1 identical over 7 bases. Germline V gene data show CDR1 as SGHDN and CDR2 as FVKESK. After removal of 3 bases from V and 5 bases from J, the junction contained 18 bases not matched to a gene. The CDR3 runs to 18 residues. CDR3 DNA sequence: TGTGCCAGCAGCCACCCGGGACAGATCAACCCCGAGGGAACTGAAGCTTTCTTT. It encodes CASSHPGQINPEGTEAFF.

The rearrangement joins TRBV5-6 to TRBJ2-7, with D possibly matching TRBD1 (6 bases). This CDR3 region has 16 residues. The V gene lost 3 bases and the J gene lost 2 bases, with 18 bases spanning the gap. The germline V gene has CDR1 SGHDT and CDR2 YYEEEE. The CDR3 DNA reads TGTGCCAGCAGCTCATCACACAGGGAACTTACCTACGAGCAGTACGTC. Its protein product is CASSSSHRELTYEQYV.

V gene TRBV30 combines with J gene TRBJ2-1; TRBD1 aligns across 10 bases. CDR3 length equals 15 residues. CDR1 GTSNPN and CDR2 SVGIG come from the germline V gene (reference sequence). Germline trimming cut 2 bases from V and 4 bases from J; bases unmatched to any gene: 5. Here the CDR3 reads CAWSSDRGPYNEQFF. CDR3 bases: TGTGCCTGGAGTTCCGACAGGGGGCCTTACAATGAGCAGTTCTTC.

Of note for this clone: Other nucleotide sequences in the sample specify the same CDR3. The chain is built from TRBV28 and TRBJ1-1; the D is unclear. The germline V and J ends were trimmed by 2 bases and 0 bases, with 16 bases remaining between them. The CDR3 consists of 17 residues. Germline-derived CDR1 and CDR2 are MDHEN and SYDVKM. For the CDR3, the DNA is TGTGCCAGCAGTTTAATCTCCGATAGCTACATGAACACTGAAGCTTTCTTT. It is translated as CASSLISDSYMNTEAFF. Full variable domain (outside the CDR3, taken from reference TRBV28 and TRBJ1-1): DVKVTQSSRYLVKRTGEKVFLECVQDMDHENMFWYRQDPGLGLRLIYFSYDVKMKEKGDIPEGYSVSREKKERFSLILESASTNQTSMYLCASSLISDSYMNTEAFFGQGTRLTVV.

The chain employs TRBV28 and TRBJ2-4; 7 positions agree with TRBD1. The CDR3 runs 15 residues. Germline loops: CDR1 MDHEN, CDR2 SYDVKM. The ends lost 6 bases at V and 6 bases at J; junction bases unmatched: 11. The CDR3, as DNA: TGTGCCAGCAGACTCCGGGACAGTCGGTTAAACATTCAGTACTTC. Its protein is CASRLRDSRLNIQYF.

V usage is TRBV6-1 and J usage is TRBJ2-5; TRBD2 aligns across 10 bases. Germline CDR1 is MNHNS and CDR2 is SASEGT. Unmatched junction bases numbered 3, after V lost 1 base and J lost 4 bases. The CDR3 contains 15 residues. CDR3 sequence: CASSEEAGGPETQYF. The CDR3 DNA sequence: TGTGCCAGCAGTGAAGAAGCGGGGGGGCCAGAGACCCAGTACTTC.

The sample holds one count of this clone. The rearrangement uses TRBV7-9 and TRBJ2-2, with 7 bases matching TRBD2. CDR1 and CDR2 from the germline V gene are SEHNR and FQNEAQ (reference sequence). The CDR3 is 18 amino acids. V dropped 6 bases and J dropped 1; count of bases not matched to a gene: 14. As DNA, the CDR3 is TGTGCCAGCAGTCCACCCGGCTTTCTAGCGGAGAACACCGGGGAGCTGTTTTTT. It encodes CASSPPGFLAENTGELFF.

The V and J genes are TRBV7-9 and TRBJ1-2, with TRBD1 matching over 7 bases. V lost 2 bases to trimming and J lost 8 bases; unmatched junction nucleotides: 11. CDR3 length: 15 residues. CDR1 and CDR2 (germline): SEHNR, FQNEAQ (reference sequence). CDR3 bases: TGTGCCAGCAGCTTAAGCGCAGGGGGAGTTCGGGGCTACACCTTC. Translated, it gives CASSLSAGGVRGYTF. The full variable domain, completed using reference TRBV7-9 and TRBJ1-2, is DTGVSQNPRHKITKRGQNVTFRCDPISEHNRLYWYRQTLGQGPEFLTYFQNEAQLEKSRLLSDRFSAERPKGSFSTLEIQRTEQGDSAMYLCASSLSAGGVRGYTFGSGTRLTVV.

The CDR3 protein is CASSLEASGGYEQYV. DNA for the CDR3: TGTGCCAGCAGCTTGGAGGCTAGCGGGGGCTACGAGCAGTACGTC. The chain links TRBV5-6 to TRBJ2-7; 10 bases agree with TRBD2. The junction had 3 bases not matched to a gene; V was cut back by 0 bases and J by 3 bases. Germline CDR1 SGHDT, CDR2 YYEEEE. The CDR3 has 15 residues.

This clone has only one observation. The chain carries TRBV6-6 and TRBJ2-2, with D maybe TRBD1 (5 bases). CDR3 length: 16 residues. CDR1 and CDR2 (germline): MNHNY, SVGAGI (reference sequence). V was shortened by 7 bases and J by 0 bases, with 15 bases between the two germline ends. In DNA form, the CDR3 reads TGTGCCAGCACCCCCTTCGACAGACCGAACACCGGGGAGCTGTTTTTT. Translated: CASTPFDRPNTGELFF.

This clone was seen only a few times. J is TRBJ1-6 and V is TRBV5-8, with 8 bases aligning to TRBD1. Germline V CDR1 and CDR2: SGHTS, YDEGEE. This CDR3 has 14 amino acids. The J segment lost 10 bases and the V segment lost 4 bases, leaving 7 bases of the junction unmatched. The CDR3 reads CASSPGQGDSPLHF. Written as DNA, the CDR3 is TGTGCCAGCAGCCCAGGACAGGGAGACTCACCCCTCCACTTT.

In DNA, the CDR3 is TGTGCCAGCAGCCCGGCCGGATGGGCCGGGGCCAACGTCCTGACTTTC. Translated, it gives CASSPAGWAGANVLTF. The chain carries TRBV11-2 and TRBJ2-6; D gene ambiguous. The germline CDR1 and CDR2 sequences are SGHAT and FQNNGV. This CDR3 contains 16 residues. The V end lost 5 bases, the J end lost 4 bases, and 15 bases lay between the germline ends.

The chain joins TRBV2 to TRBJ1-5; 8 nucleotides match TRBD1. The CDR3 totals 15 residues. Trimming cost V 1 base and J 5 bases; bases outside gene matches: 4. Germline V CDR1 and CDR2: SNHLY, FYNNEI. The CDR3 nucleotides read TGTGCCAGCAGTGAAGGACAGGGGAGGGATCAGCCCCAGCATTTT. It encodes CASSEGQGRDQPQHF.

This chain connects TRBV28 to TRBJ1-1; 7 bases are shared with TRBD1. There are 16 residues in the CDR3. Looked up from germline, CDR1 is MDHEN and CDR2 is SYDVKM. J lost 2 bases, V lost 2 bases, and 8 bases had no gene match. CDR3 DNA sequence: TGTGCCAGCAGTTTAACGTGGGACAGCCTTAACACTGAAGCTTTCTTT. Translated, it gives CASSLTWDSLNTEAFF.

The J gene is TRBJ2-2, the V gene TRBV27, with a possible D match to TRBD1 (6 bases). CDR1 and CDR2 (germline): MNHEY, SMNVEV (reference sequence). The length of the CDR3 is 15 residues. V was pared by 3 bases and J by 4 bases, with 12 bases between. CDR3: CASSFTGRSTGELFF. In nucleotides, the CDR3 is TGTGCCAGCAGTTTCACAGGGCGGAGCACCGGGGAGCTGTTTTTT.

The rearrangement uses TRBV28 and TRBJ1-5; 10 bases align to TRBD1. Germline V gene lookup returns CDR1 MDHEN and CDR2 SYDVKM. Unmatched junction bases numbered 12, after V lost 5 bases and J lost 11 bases. This CDR3 spans 15 amino acids. The CDR3 protein is CASSPGDRGGLTQHF. CDR3 nucleotide sequence: TGTGCCAGCAGTCCCGGGGACAGGGGAGGATTGACCCAGCATTTT.

The gene calls are TRBV4-3 and TRBJ1-4; TRBD1 matches 8 bases. The V and J ends lost 4 bases and 4 bases, in that order; junction bases with no gene match: 5. CDR3 length: 15 amino acids. Germline CDR1 LGHNA, CDR2 YSLEER. CDR3 bases: TGCGCCAGCAGCCCGGACAGGGCCTTTAATGAAAAACTGTTTTTT. Translation: CASSPDRAFNEKLFF.

J is TRBJ1-1 and V is TRBV9; perhaps TRBD1 as D (5 bases). The CDR3 runs to 13 residues. Germline CDR1 and CDR2: SGDLS and YYNGEE. The ends were cut back, 4 bases at V and 5 bases at J, with 12 bases in the middle. The CDR3 is CASSYGGGTEAFF. CDR3 DNA sequence: TGTGCCAGCAGCTATGGGGGAGGGACTGAAGCTTTCTTT.